This T cell receptor beta chain stems from a study of breast tumors, draining lymph nodes, adjacent tissues. TCRdb fed the multiplex PCR reads into MiXCR, producing one record per CDR3 protein. The sample shows around 140,000 distinct CDR3 sequences, more than 20% of them seen only once. With regard to this clonotype: A much bigger clone sits one base away, suggesting this may be a read error.

Samples came from axillary lymph nodes draining the breast cancer. The sequenced sample was axillary lymph node tissue. This clonotype was obtained from a female donor with breast cancer. Some clones in this sample may be carry-over from other donors' samples.

Here the CDR3 reads CASSSGTSGDYEQYF. The CDR3 DNA reads as TGTGCCAGTAGTTCCGGGACTAGCGGGGACTACGAGCAGTACTTC. The J gene is TRBJ2-7, the V gene TRBV19; 13 bases agree with TRBD2. The germline gives CDR1 LNHDA, CDR2 SQIVND (reference sequence). The trim removed 5 bases at V and 3 bases at J, leaving 4 bases unmatched. The CDR3 extends over 15 amino acids.